These 15 T cell receptor beta chains were all obtained from the same sample, sequenced in a study of blood T cell repertoires in COVID-19. This table comes from immunoSEQ multiplex PCR, and its TCRdb copy is limited to in-frame clones, with some not included. The data contain some 400,000 clones, around 84% of them singletons. The sample was peripheral blood. The receptors were gathered from a human donor with acute or convalescent COVID-19. The donor label of this sample is uncertain.

The chain uses TRBV6-7 and TRBJ2-2; 7 bases line up with TRBD1. TRBV6-7 counts as an open reading frame of uncertain function. The ends lost 6 bases at V and 0 bases at J; junction bases unmatched: 19. CDR3 size: 20 residues. In DNA, the CDR3 is TGTGCCAGCAGCTTCGCCGGGACAGTCGTTATCCGCCCGAACACCGGGGAGCTGTTTTTT. Encoded protein: CASSFAGTVVIRPNTGELFF.

The chain employs TRBV11-2 and TRBJ1-1; no definite D call. This CDR3 has 13 amino acids. Germline V CDR1 and CDR2: SGHAT, FQNNGV. Trimming took off 3 bases at V and 5 bases at J, with 10 bases between the two ends. CDR3 in amino acids: CASSLVVRTEAFF. The DNA of the CDR3 is TGTGCCAGCAGCTTGGTCGTGAGGACTGAAGCTTTCTTT.

This chain links TRBV4-1 with TRBJ1-1, with 7 nucleotides matching TRBD1. This CDR3 is built from 18 residues. Germline CDR1 is MGHRA and CDR2 is YSYEKL. The V segment lost 1 base and the J segment 4 bases; nucleotides outside the gene matches: 15. The chain's CDR3 is CASSQGTRSTGSATEAFF. Here the CDR3 DNA reads TGCGCCAGCAGCCAAGGTACGAGGTCGACAGGGTCGGCCACTGAAGCTTTCTTT.

The genes are TRBV5-5 and TRBJ1-1; D uncertain. The CDR3 has 16 residues. V dropped 4 bases and J dropped 4 bases, with 20 bases sitting between them. The germline V gene has CDR1 SGHKS and CDR2 YYEKEE (reference sequence). Written as DNA, the CDR3 is TGTGCCAGCAGCCCTACCGCGGTGAGGTCACCCACTGAAGCTTTCTTT. Residues: CASSPTAVRSPTEAFF.

J is TRBJ1-2 and V is TRBV11-2; TRBD1 aligns across 8 bases. The J segment lost 0 bases and the V segment lost 5 bases, leaving 11 bases of the junction unmatched. CDR1 and CDR2 from the germline V gene are SGHAT and FQNNGV. The CDR3 loop spans 17 amino acids. The CDR3 DNA sequence: TGTGCCAGCAGCCTCCGGGACAGGTCGAGGCCTAACTATGGCTACACCTTC. Its protein product is CASSLRDRSRPNYGYTF.

The chain combines TRBV30 with TRBJ1-1, with 7 bases lining up with TRBD1. The trim removed 5 bases at V and 5 bases at J, leaving 8 bases unmatched. The CDR3 consists of 13 residues. CDR1 is GTSNPN, CDR2 SVGIG, per germline (reference sequence). CDR3 loop: CAWRSTGVTEAFF. CDR3 DNA sequence: TGTGCCTGGCGATCCACAGGGGTGACTGAAGCTTTCTTT.

This chain uses TRBV7-9 with TRBJ1-1; no clear D. The CDR3 contains 14 residues. Germline V gives CDR1 SEHNR, CDR2 FQNEAQ (reference sequence). V was pared by 5 bases and J by 3 bases, with 13 bases between. The CDR3 DNA is TGTGCCAGCAGCACTCCCCCCCGTGACACTGAAGCTTTCTTT. Encoded protein: CASSTPPRDTEAFF.

The chain joins TRBV12-3 or TRBV12-4 to TRBJ1-6; D is unresolved. V was shortened by 3 bases and J by 8 bases, with 8 bases between the two germline ends. This CDR3 is built from 13 residues. The DNA of the CDR3 is TGTGCCAGCAGTTTTAGAGGGCATTCACCCCTCCACTTT. Protein product: CASSFRGHSPLHF.

The chain has TRBV18 and TRBJ2-7; TRBD1 is a possible D gene (5 bases). The CDR3 length is 14 residues. Trimming pared 3 bases from V and 0 bases from J, leaving 9 bases between. Germline V CDR1 and CDR2: KGHSH, LQKENI. CDR3 residues: CASSPRQSSYEQYF. CDR3 DNA: TGTGCCAGCTCACCCCGACAGAGCTCCTACGAGCAGTACTTC.

The chain combines TRBV7-9 with TRBJ1-1; D unclear. Trimming removed 3 bases at V and 1 base at J, with 12 bases between. CDR1 and CDR2 from the germline V gene are SEHNR and FQNEAQ (reference sequence). This CDR3 spans 15 amino acids. For the CDR3, the DNA is TGTGCCAGCAGCTTCAGATCATCATGGAACACTGAAGCTTTCTTT. Translated, it gives CASSFRSSWNTEAFF.

In DNA, the CDR3 is TGTGCCAGTAAGGCAGGGTCGGTCGGAAACACCATATATTTT. Its translation: CASKAGSVGNTIYF. The genes are TRBV19 and TRBJ1-3, with a weak D call TRBD1 (5 bases). The CDR3 is 14 residues long. CDR1 and CDR2 (germline): LNHDA, SQIVND (reference sequence). Trimming removed 7 bases at V and 4 bases at J, with 14 bases between.

The rearrangement joins TRBV7-9 to TRBJ2-7; D ambiguous. Germline values: CDR1 SEHNR, CDR2 FQNEAQ (reference sequence). Trimming pared 0 bases from V and 2 bases from J, leaving 11 bases between. The CDR3 extends over 15 amino acids. CDR3 sequence: CASSLAWPGPYEQYF. In DNA, the CDR3 is TGTGCCAGCAGCTTAGCGTGGCCAGGCCCCTACGAGCAGTACTTC.

V is TRBV18 and J is TRBJ2-7; weak D call: TRBD1 (7 bases). With 3 bases removed from V and 4 bases from J, the gap between germline ends came to 16 bases. Germline V lookup: CDR1 KGHSH, CDR2 LQKENI. The CDR3 loop spans 15 amino acids. The CDR3 DNA follows: TGTGCCAGCTCACCCATGACAGGGACTCTATACGAGCAGTACTTC. Amino acid sequence: CASSPMTGTLYEQYF.

A word on this clone: Other DNA sequences in the sample encode the same CDR3. This chain connects TRBV18 to TRBJ1-1, with 8 bases aligning to TRBD1. V shed 6 bases and J 0 bases; nucleotides not matched to a gene: 3. The length of the CDR3 is 14 residues. Looked up from germline, CDR1 is KGHSH and CDR2 is LQKENI. The chain's CDR3 is CASSRDRLNTEAFF. DNA for the CDR3: TGTGCCAGCTCCCGGGACAGGCTGAACACTGAAGCTTTCTTT.

Comment on this clone: One end of the junction is discordant with germline, which a read error may explain. The J gene is TRBJ2-3, the V gene TRBV5-1, with D perhaps TRBD2 (6 bases). The CDR3 runs 13 residues. Germline V CDR1 and CDR2: SGHRS, YFSETQ. CDR3 DNA sequence: TGCGCCAGCAGCCCGGCCGGCAGGGAGGAGGGTTTTTTT. Residues: CASSPAGREEGFF.